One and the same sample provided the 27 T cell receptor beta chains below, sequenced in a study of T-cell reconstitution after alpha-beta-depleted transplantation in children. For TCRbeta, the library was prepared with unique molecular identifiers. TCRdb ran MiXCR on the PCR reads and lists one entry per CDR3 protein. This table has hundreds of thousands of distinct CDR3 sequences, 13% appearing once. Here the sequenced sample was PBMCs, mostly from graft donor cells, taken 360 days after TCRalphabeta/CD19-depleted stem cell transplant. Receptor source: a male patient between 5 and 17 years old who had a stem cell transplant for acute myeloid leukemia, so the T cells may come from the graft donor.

As DNA, the CDR3 is TGTGCCAGCAGTCCGGGACTAGCGGTTGGTGAGCAGTTCTTC. The encoded protein is CASSPGLAVGEQFF. The chain is built from TRBV7-3 and TRBJ2-1, with TRBD2 identical over 11 bases. Germline V gene sequence: CDR1 SGHTA, CDR2 FQGTGA. With 6 bases clipped from V and 9 bases from J, the junction kept 7 bases outside the gene matches. The CDR3 loop spans 14 amino acids.

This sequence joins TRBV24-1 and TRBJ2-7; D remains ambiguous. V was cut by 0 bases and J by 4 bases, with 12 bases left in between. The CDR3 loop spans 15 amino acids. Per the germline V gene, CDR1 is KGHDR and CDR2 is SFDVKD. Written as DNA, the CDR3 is TGTGCCACCAGTGATTTGGGATACTTCCCTTACGAGCAGTACTTC. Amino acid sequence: CATSDLGYFPYEQYF.

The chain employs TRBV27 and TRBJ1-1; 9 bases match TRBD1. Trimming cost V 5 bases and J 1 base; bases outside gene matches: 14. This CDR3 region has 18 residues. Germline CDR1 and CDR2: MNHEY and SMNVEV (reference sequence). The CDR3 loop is CASSTFGTGIVWNTEAFF. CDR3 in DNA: TGTGCCAGCAGTACCTTTGGGACAGGGATTGTCTGGAACACTGAAGCTTTCTTT.

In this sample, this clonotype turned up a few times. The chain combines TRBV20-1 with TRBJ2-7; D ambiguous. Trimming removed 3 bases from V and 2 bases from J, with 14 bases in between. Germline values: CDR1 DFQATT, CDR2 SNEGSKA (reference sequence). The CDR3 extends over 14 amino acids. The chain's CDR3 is CSARPSAIAYEQYF. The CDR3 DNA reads TGCAGTGCTAGGCCCTCGGCGATCGCCTACGAGCAGTACTTC.

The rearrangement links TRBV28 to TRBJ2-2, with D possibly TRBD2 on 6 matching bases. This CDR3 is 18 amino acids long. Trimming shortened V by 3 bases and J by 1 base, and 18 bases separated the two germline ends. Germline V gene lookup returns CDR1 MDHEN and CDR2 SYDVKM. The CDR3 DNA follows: TGTGCCAGCAGTTTCCGAACTAGCTGGGGATTGAACACCGGGGAGCTGTTTTTT. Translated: CASSFRTSWGLNTGELFF.

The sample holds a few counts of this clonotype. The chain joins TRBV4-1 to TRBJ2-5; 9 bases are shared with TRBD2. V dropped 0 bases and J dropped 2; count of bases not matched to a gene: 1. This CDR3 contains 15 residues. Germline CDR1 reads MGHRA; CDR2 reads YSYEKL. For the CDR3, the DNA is TGCGCCAGCAGCCAAGATAGCGGGAGACAAGAGACCCAGTACTTC. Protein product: CASSQDSGRQETQYF.

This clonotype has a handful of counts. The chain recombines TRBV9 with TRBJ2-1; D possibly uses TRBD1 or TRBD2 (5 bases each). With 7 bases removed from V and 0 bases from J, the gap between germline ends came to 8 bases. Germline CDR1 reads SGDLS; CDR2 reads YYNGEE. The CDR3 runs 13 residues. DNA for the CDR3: TGTGCCAGCGAGGGGTCCTCCTACAATGAGCAGTTCTTC. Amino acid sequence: CASEGSSYNEQFF.

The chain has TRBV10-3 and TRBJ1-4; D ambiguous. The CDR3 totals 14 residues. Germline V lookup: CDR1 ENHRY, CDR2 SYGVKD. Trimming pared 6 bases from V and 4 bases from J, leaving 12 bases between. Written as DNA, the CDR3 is TGTGCCATCAGCGAACAAAAAAGTAATGAAAAACTGTTTTTT. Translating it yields CAISEQKSNEKLFF.

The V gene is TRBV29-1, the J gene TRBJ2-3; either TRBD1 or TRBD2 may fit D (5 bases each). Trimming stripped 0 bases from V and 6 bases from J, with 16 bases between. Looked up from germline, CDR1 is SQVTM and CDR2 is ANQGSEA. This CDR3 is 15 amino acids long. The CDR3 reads CSVEEVEGSWDTQYF. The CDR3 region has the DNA TGCAGCGTTGAAGAAGTTGAGGGGAGTTGGGATACGCAGTATTTT.

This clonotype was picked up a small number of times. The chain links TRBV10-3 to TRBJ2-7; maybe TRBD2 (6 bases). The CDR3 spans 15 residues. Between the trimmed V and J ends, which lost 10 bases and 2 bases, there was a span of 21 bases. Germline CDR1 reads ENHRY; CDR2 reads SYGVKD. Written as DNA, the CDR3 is TGTGCCACCGGAGGGCCAGGCGCTACCGCCTACGAGCAGTACTTC. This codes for CATGGPGATAYEQYF.

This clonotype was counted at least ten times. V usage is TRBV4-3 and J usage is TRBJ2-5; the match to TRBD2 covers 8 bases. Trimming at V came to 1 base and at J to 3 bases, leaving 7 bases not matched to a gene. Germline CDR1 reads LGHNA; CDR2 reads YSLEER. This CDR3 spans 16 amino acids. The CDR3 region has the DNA TGCGCCAGCAGCCAAGGGCACGGGAGGGCTAAAGAGACCCAGTACTTC. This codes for CASSQGHGRAKETQYF.

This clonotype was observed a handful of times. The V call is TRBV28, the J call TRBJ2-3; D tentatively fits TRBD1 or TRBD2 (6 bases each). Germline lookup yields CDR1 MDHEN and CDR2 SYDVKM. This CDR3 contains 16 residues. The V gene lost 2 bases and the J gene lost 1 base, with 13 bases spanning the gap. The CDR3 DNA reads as TGTGCCAGCAGTTTAATGGGGGGCGGAGGCACAGATACGCAGTATTTT. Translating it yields CASSLMGGGGTDTQYF.

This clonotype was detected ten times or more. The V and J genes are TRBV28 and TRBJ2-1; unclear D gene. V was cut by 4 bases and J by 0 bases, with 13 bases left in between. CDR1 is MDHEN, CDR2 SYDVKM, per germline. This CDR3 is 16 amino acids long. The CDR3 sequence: CASSSPRIDSYNEQFF. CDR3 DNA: TGTGCCAGCAGTTCCCCCCGAATCGACTCCTACAATGAGCAGTTCTTC.

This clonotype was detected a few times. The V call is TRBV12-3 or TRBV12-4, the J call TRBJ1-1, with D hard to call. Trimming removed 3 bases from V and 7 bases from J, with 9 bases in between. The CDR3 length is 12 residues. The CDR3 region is CASSLMRGEAFF. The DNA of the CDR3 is TGTGCCAGCAGTTTGATGAGAGGTGAAGCTTTCTTT.

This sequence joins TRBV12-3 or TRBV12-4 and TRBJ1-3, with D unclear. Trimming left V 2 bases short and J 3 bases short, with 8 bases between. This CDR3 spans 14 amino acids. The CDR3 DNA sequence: TGTGCCAGCAGTTTATACCCGGTTGGAAACACCATATATTTT. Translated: CASSLYPVGNTIYF.

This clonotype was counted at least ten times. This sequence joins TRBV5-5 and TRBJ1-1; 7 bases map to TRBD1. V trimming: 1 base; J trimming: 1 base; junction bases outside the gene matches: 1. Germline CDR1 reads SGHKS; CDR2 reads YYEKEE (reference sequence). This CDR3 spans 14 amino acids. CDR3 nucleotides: TGTGCCAGCAGCTTGAACAGGGGGAACACTGAAGCTTTCTTT. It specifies CASSLNRGNTEAFF.

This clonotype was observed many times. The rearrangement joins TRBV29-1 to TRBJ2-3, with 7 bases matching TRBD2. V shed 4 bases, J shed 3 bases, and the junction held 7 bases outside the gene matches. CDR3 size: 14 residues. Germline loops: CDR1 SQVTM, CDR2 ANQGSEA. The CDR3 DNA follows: TGCAGCGTTGTCGATGGACTAGATACAGATACGCAGTATTTT. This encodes CSVVDGLDTDTQYF.

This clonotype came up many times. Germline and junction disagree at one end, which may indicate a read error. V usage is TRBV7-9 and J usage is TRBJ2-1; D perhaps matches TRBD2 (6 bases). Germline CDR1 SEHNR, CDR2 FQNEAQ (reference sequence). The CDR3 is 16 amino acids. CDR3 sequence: CASSFRGGVSDNEQFF. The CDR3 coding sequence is TGTGCCAGCAGCTTCCGTGGCGGGGTCTCCGACAATGAGCAGTTCTTC.

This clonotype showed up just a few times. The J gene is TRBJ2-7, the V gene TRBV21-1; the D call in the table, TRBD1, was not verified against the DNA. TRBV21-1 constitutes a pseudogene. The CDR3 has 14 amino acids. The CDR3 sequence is CASSKFPGPYEQYF. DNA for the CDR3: TGTGCCAGCAGCAAATTCCCGGGGCCCTACGAGCAGTACTTC.

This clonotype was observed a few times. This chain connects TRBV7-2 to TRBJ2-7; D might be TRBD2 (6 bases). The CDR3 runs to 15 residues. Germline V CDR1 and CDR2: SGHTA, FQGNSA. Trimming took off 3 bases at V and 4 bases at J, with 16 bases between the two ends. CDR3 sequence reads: CASSFSGDPGYEQYF. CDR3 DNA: TGTGCCAGCAGCTTCTCGGGGGACCCGGGGTACGAGCAGTACTTC.

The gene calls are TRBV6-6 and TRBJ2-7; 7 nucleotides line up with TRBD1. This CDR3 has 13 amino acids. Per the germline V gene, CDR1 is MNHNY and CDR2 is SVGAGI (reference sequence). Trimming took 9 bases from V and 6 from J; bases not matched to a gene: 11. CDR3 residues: CARSQRQGVEQYF. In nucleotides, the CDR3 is TGTGCCAGGAGCCAACGACAGGGAGTCGAGCAGTACTTC.

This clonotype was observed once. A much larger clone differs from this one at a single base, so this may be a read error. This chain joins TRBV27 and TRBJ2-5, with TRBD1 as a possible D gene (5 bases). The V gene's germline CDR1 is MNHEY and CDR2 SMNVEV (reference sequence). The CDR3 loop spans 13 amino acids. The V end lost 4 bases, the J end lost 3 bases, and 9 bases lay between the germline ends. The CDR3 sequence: CASSWGREETQYF. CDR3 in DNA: TGTGCCAGCAGTTGGGGCAGGGAAGAGACCCAGTACTTC.

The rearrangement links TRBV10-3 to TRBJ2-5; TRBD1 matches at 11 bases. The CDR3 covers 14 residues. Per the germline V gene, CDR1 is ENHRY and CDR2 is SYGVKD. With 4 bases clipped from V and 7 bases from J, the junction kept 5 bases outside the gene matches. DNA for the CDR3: TGTGCCATCAGTGGGACAGGGGGCGAGGGGACCCAGTACTTC. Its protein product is CAISGTGGEGTQYF.

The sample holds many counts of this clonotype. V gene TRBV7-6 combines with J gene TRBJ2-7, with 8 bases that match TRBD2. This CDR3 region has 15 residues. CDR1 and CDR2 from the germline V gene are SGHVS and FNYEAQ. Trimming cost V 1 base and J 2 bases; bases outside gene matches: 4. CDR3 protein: CASSLESSGTYEQYF. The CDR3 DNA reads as TGTGCCAGCAGCTTAGAAAGTAGCGGGACCTACGAGCAGTACTTC.

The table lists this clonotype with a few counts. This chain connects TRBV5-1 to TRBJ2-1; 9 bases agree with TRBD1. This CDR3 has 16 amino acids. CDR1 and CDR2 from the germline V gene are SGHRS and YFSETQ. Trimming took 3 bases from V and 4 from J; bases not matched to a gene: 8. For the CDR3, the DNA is TGCGCCAGCAGCTCGCTGGGACAGGGACCTTACAATGAGCAGTTCTTC. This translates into CASSSLGQGPYNEQFF. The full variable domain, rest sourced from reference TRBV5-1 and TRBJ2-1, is KAGVTQTPRYLIKTRGQQVTLSCSPISGHRSVSWYQQTPGQGLQFLFEYFSETQRNKGNFPGRFSGRQFSNSRSEMNVSTLELGDSALYLCASSSLGQGPYNEQFFGPGTRLTVL.

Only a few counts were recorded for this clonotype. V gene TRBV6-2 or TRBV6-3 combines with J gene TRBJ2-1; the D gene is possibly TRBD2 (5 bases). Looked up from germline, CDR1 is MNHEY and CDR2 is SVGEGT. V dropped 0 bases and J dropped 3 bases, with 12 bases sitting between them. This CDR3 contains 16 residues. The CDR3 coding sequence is TGTGCCAGCAGTTACTCGCGCGGTAGCGTCTACAATGAGCAGTTCTTC. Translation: CASSYSRGSVYNEQFF.

The chain's CDR3 is CASSLVVDRFF. CDR3 DNA sequence: TGTGCCAGCAGCTTGGTTGTGGACAGGTTCTTC. J is TRBJ2-1 and V is TRBV7-2, with a tentative D call TRBD1 (6 bases). V lost 3 bases and J lost 15, with 12 bases in between. The germline CDR1 and CDR2 sequences are SGHTA and FQGNSA. The CDR3 sequence is 11 residues long.